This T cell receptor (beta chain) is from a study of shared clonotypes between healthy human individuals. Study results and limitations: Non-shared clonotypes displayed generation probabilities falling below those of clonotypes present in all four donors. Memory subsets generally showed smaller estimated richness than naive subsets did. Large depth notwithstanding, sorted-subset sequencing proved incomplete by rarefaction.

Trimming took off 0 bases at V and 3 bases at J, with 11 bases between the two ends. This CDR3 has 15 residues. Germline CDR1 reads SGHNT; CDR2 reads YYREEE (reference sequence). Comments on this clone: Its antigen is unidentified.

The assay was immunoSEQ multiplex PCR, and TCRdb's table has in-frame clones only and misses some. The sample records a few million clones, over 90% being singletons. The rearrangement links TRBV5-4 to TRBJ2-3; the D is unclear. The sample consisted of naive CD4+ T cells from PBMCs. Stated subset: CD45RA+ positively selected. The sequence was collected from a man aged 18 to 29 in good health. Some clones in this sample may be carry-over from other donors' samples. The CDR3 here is CASSLVALGTDTQYF. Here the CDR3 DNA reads TGTGCCAGCAGCTTGGTAGCCTTAGGGACAGATACGCAGTATTTT.